A selection of T cell receptor beta chains follows, all from one sample in a study of Ad26.COV2.S vaccination and SARS-CoV-2 variants. Profiled with immunoSEQ multiplex PCR; TCRdb holds only in-frame clones, not every one. The table has under 550,000 clones, 75% to 95% seen once. The sample was peripheral blood, taken in a trial of Ad26.COV2.S vaccine versus placebo. The receptor set was obtained from a person aged 18-60 years who received the Ad26.COV2.S COVID-19 vaccine or a placebo. The CDR3 runs from the conserved cysteine through the conserved F or W. Fields, in order: CDR3 protein, CDR3 DNA, D gene, J gene, V gene, CDR3 length, clone size. D genes are given only for firm matches. The listing skips clone size in some rows; elsewhere it reads once, few, many or a size class.

CDR3aa: CASRPARVGGIYGYTF; CDR3nt: TGTGCCAGCCGCCCAGCCAGGGTGGGAGGTATCTATGGCTACACCTTC; d_gene: -; j_gene: TRBJ1-2; v_gene: TRBV5-4; len: 16; abundance: -
CDR3aa: CASSTALNNQPQHF; CDR3nt: TGTGCCAGTAGTACCGCCCTTAACAATCAGCCCCAGCATTTT; d_gene: -; j_gene: TRBJ1-5; v_gene: TRBV19; len: 14; abundance: -
CDR3aa: CASSLGTLLDQPQHF; CDR3nt: TGTGCCAGCAGCTTGGGGACCCTGCTTGATCAGCCCCAGCATTTT; d_gene: -; j_gene: TRBJ1-5; v_gene: TRBV5-8; len: 15; abundance: -
CDR3aa: CASSFRALAAHYEQYF; CDR3nt: TGTGCCAGCAGTTTTCGGGCCCTCGCAGCTCACTACGAGCAGTACTTC; d_gene: -; j_gene: TRBJ2-7; v_gene: TRBV28; len: 16; abundance: -
CDR3aa: CASSQDWPLLAGAYNEQFF; CDR3nt: TGCGCCAGCAGCCAAGATTGGCCTTTACTAGCGGGGGCCTACAATGAGCAGTTCTTC; d_gene: TRBD2; j_gene: TRBJ2-1; v_gene: TRBV4-3; len: 19; abundance: -
CDR3aa: CASRTTGTSSHEQYF; CDR3nt: TGTGCCAGCAGGACAACCGGGACTAGTTCCCACGAGCAGTACTTC; d_gene: TRBD2; j_gene: TRBJ2-7; v_gene: TRBV25-1; len: 15; abundance: -
CDR3aa: CASSQDRSTEAFF; CDR3nt: TGTGCCAGCAGCCAAGATCGAAGCACTGAAGCTTTCTTT; d_gene: -; j_gene: TRBJ1-1; v_gene: TRBV4-2; len: 13; abundance: -
CDR3aa: CAISESTGVREARYEQYF; CDR3nt: TGTGCCATCAGTGAGTCGACGGGCGTGAGGGAGGCCCGCTACGAGCAGTACTTC; d_gene: -; j_gene: TRBJ2-7; v_gene: TRBV10-3; len: 18; abundance: -
CDR3aa: CASSLAGGTDHGYTF; CDR3nt: TGTGCCAGCAGCTTAGCTGGTGGGACAGACCATGGCTACACCTTC; d_gene: TRBD1; j_gene: TRBJ1-2; v_gene: TRBV7-2; len: 15; abundance: -
CDR3aa: CASSLEGGETQYF; CDR3nt: TGTGCCAGCAGTCTGGAGGGGGGGGAGACCCAGTACTTC; d_gene: -; j_gene: TRBJ2-5; v_gene: TRBV12-3/TRBV12-4; len: 13; abundance: -
CDR3aa: CASSPLRGREGLGGTDTQYF; CDR3nt: TGTGCCAGCAGCCCACTCAGGGGGCGGGAAGGCCTCGGTGGCACAGATACGCAGTATTTT; d_gene: TRBD1; j_gene: TRBJ2-3; v_gene: TRBV6-6; len: 20; abundance: -
CDR3aa: CASSLEAGTWTRDEQFF; CDR3nt: TGTGCCAGCAGCTTGGAGGCAGGGACATGGACGCGCGATGAGCAGTTCTTC; d_gene: -; j_gene: TRBJ2-1; v_gene: TRBV11-2; len: 17; abundance: once
CDR3aa: CAWSDRTVYGYTF; CDR3nt: TGTGCCTGGAGTGATCGGACAGTCTATGGCTACACCTTC; d_gene: -; j_gene: TRBJ1-2; v_gene: TRBV30; len: 13; abundance: -
CDR3aa: CASSSWDGFDREAFF; CDR3nt: TGTGCCAGCAGTTCGTGGGACGGTTTTGATCGGGAAGCTTTCTTT; d_gene: -; j_gene: TRBJ1-1; v_gene: TRBV28; len: 15; abundance: -
CDR3aa: CASSLNRYNEQFF; CDR3nt: TGTGCCAGCAGCTTAAACAGGTACAATGAGCAGTTCTTC; d_gene: -; j_gene: TRBJ2-1; v_gene: TRBV7-2; len: 13; abundance: -
CDR3aa: CASSPSEVYNEQFF; CDR3nt: TGTGCCAGTAGTCCCTCGGAAGTCTACAATGAGCAGTTCTTC; d_gene: -; j_gene: TRBJ2-1; v_gene: TRBV19; len: 14; abundance: -
CDR3aa: CASSRLGLAGLLEQFF; CDR3nt: TGTGCCAGCAGCCGGCTGGGGCTAGCGGGATTGCTTGAGCAGTTCTTC; d_gene: TRBD2; j_gene: TRBJ2-1; v_gene: TRBV27; len: 16; abundance: -
CDR3aa: CASNGDANTGELFF; CDR3nt: TGTGCCAGCAATGGGGACGCGAACACCGGGGAGCTGTTTTTT; d_gene: -; j_gene: TRBJ2-2; v_gene: TRBV2; len: 14; abundance: -
CDR3aa: CASSLWGTGQETQYF; CDR3nt: TGCGCCAGCAGCTTGTGGGGGACAGGTCAAGAGACCCAGTACTTC; d_gene: TRBD1; j_gene: TRBJ2-5; v_gene: TRBV5-1; len: 15; abundance: -